The 5 T cell receptor beta chains listed next were all sequenced from one sample in a study of glioma-infiltrating T cells. The iRepertoire nested amplicon-rescue multiplex PCR amplified TCR alpha and beta CDR3s from RNA. One entry per CDR3 protein results from TCRdb running MiXCR on the multiplex PCR reads. The table records around 10,000 distinct CDR3 sequences, 56% of them present only once. Input material: glioma tissue, nonneoplastic brain tissue, or PBMCs (not recorded which). The receptor source for this set is a human donor with low-grade glioma or glioblastoma, undergoing nonglioma brain surgery, or in good health (not recorded which).

This clonotype ranks as medium-sized. The chain has TRBV11-2 and TRBJ1-3, with D perhaps matching TRBD1 (6 bases). The CDR3 is 14 residues long. V was cut by 4 bases and J by 4 bases, with 11 bases left in between. CDR1 and CDR2 from the germline V gene are SGHAT and FQNNGV. The CDR3 loop reads CASSSGVVGNTIYF. CDR3 DNA: TGTGCCAGCAGCTCAGGGGTTGTAGGAAACACCATATATTTT.

Of note for this clonotype: An end of the junction does not agree with germline; a read error may underlie this. The CDR3 DNA is TGTGCCAGCAGCCATTTAGGGGCAGGGGGGGATGAGCAGCTCTTC. Protein product: CASSHLGAGGDEQLF. The chain has TRBV14 and TRBJ2-1, with D perhaps TRBD1 or TRBD2 (7 bases each). Germline-derived CDR1 and CDR2 are SGHDN and FVKESK. This CDR3 spans 15 amino acids.

This clonotype appeared many times. Being one base from a much bigger clone, this may be a read error. The V call is TRBV6-5, the J call TRBJ2-1; a possible D gene is TRBD2 (5 bases). The CDR3 has 17 residues. CDR1 and CDR2 (germline): MNHEY, SVGAGI. V was pared by 6 bases and J by 1 base, with 19 bases between. This CDR3 is CASSKSPTIVSYNEQFF. CDR3 DNA sequence: TGTGCCAGCAGCAAATCCCCGACTATCGTTTCCTACAATGAGCAGTTCTTC.

The gene calls are TRBV7-9 and TRBJ1-1; the D gene is possibly TRBD1 (6 bases). Germline V gene sequence: CDR1 SEHNR, CDR2 FQNEAQ (reference sequence). V lost 8 bases to trimming and J lost 6 bases, with 13 bases between them. The CDR3 consists of 12 residues. CDR3 region: CASGVDRSEAFF. The CDR3 DNA follows: TGTGCCAGCGGCGTTGACAGGTCTGAAGCTTTCTTT.

This clonotype was counted a few times. This may stem from a read error, because a much larger clone lies one nucleotide away. The chain combines TRBV4-1 with TRBJ2-5, with 7 bases fitting TRBD2. This CDR3 has 13 residues. Germline loops: CDR1 MGHRA, CDR2 YSYEKL. CDR3 residues: CASSRGGRETKYF. The DNA for the CDR3 is TGCGCCAGCAGCCGCGGCGGGAGAGAGACCAAGTACTTC.